Below, one TCR beta chain is given with its context. Its antigen remains unidentified. It has no much larger one-base neighbor in the sample; base qualities were not kept. The reads were generated on an Illumina NovaSeq 6000. cDNA libraries for TCRalpha and TCRbeta were prepared by 5'RACE using constant-segment primers, with sample barcodes and unique molecular identifiers added. Trizol reagent was used to extract RNA from every sample. Amplification of the libraries took two PCR steps, and the second step added a second sample barcode plus Illumina TruSeq adapters. The libraries were sequenced on an Illumina NovaSeq using 2 x 150 bp paired-end reads. In the original analysis: Reads were demultiplexed and collapsed into UMI-guided consensus sequences with migec v1.2.7. Using mixcr v2.1.11, UMI consensuses were aligned to TRA and TRB V and J templates and then assembled into clonotypes. A clonotype was counted as expanded or contracted only when both edgeR and NoisET called the clonotype significant, with the noise models trained on biological replicates. For edgeR calls, the thresholds were a false discovery rate-adjusted p below 0.01 and a log2 fold-change of 1. As an exploratory analysis of dynamics, PCA with hierarchical clustering was applied to max-normalized trajectories of the 1000 most abundant clonotypes. The CD4 or CD8 phenotype of responding clones was assigned using the separately sequenced CD4+ and CD8+ repertoires. The public reads were reprocessed in TCRdb via fastp at Q25 and MiXCR, keeping in-frame beta chains. Rows are combined by CDR3 protein, so each entry shows the most common genes and DNA. TCRdb assigned the V and J calls; the authors' analysis was not used. This sample has under 250,000 distinct CDR3 sequences in its table, and roughly 15% of those were observed once. The ten largest clonotypes hold less than 2.5% of the sample.

The data derive from a study of T-cell memory formation after mild COVID-19 (dated by TCRdb to about 2021). Study-wide context: TCR sequence clusters from the two donors were largely donor specific. T-cell clones expanding and contracting after mild COVID-19 in two donors were tracked by longitudinal TCRalpha and TCRbeta repertoire sequencing. Two young, previously healthy adult volunteers, one female and one male, were included in the cohort.

PBMCs were isolated by Ficoll-Paque density gradient centrifugation. The study at large found these results: Contracting CD4+ clones appeared mostly in the CM and EM memory subsets, whereas CD8+ clones were enriched in EMRA. The study covered only two mild cases, and larger cohorts including severe cases with pre-infection samples were considered necessary. Whether the second-wave clones peaking on day 37 were SARS-CoV-2 specific was not confirmed. The detection of some responding clones in pre-infection memory suggests that pre-existing cross-reactive memory T cells joined the SARS-CoV-2 response. From day 15 to 85, contracting clones showed balanced CD4/CD8 phenotypes, whereas a second wave of clones that expanded from day 15 to 37 leaned towards CD4+.

Its CDR3 holds 14 amino acids, cysteine through phenylalanine. The CDR3 DNA has 42 bases and is translated from base 1. The V end gives up 0 bases and the J end 2 bases, leaving 1 base in the junction not matched to a gene. According to the germline V gene (reference sequence), CDR1 reads DFQATT and CDR2 reads SNEGSKA. The rearranged segments are TRBV20-1 and TRBJ1-3, and TRBD1 matches 7 of the central bases. The sample was PBMCs or a T cell subset sorted from them (not recorded which). This TCR derives from an adult woman who had mild COVID-19 (a few samples of this study predate the infection). The sample titles of this study are shuffled in the database, so cell type and time point are left out; the donor was told from shared clones. The CDR3 in this case is CSARDGTAGNTIYF. The DNA reads as follows: TGCAGTGCTAGAGACGGGACAGCTGGAAACACCATATATTTT.